One sample yielded the 14 T cell receptor beta chains listed below, sequenced in a study of blood T cell repertoires in COVID-19. Data came from immunoSEQ multiplex PCR; TCRdb stores just in-frame clones and leaves some out. The sample records over 35,000 clones, roughly 90% being singletons. The material sequenced was peripheral blood. Every receptor here comes from a man in his sixties or seventies with active COVID-19.

The chain uses TRBV9 and TRBJ1-1; TRBD1 might be the D (5 bases). The V gene lost 1 base and the J gene lost 4 bases, with 14 bases spanning the gap. CDR3 length: 15 amino acids. The germline CDR1 and CDR2 sequences are SGDLS and YYNGEE. The CDR3 DNA follows: TGTGCCAGCAGCGTATTTGAAGGGGTGGGCACTGAAGCTTTCTTT. Protein sequence: CASSVFEGVGTEAFF.

The CDR3 bases are TGTGCCAGTAGCCACCCGGCGGGGGCCGGGCAGCCCCAGCATTTT. The encoded protein is CASSHPAGAGQPQHF. The chain carries TRBV19 and TRBJ1-5, with a tentative D call TRBD1 (6 bases). In germline, CDR1 is LNHDA, CDR2 SQIVND (reference sequence). There are 15 residues in the CDR3. V lost 6 bases, J lost 7 bases, and 19 bases lay in between.

The count of this clone is one. The rearrangement uses TRBV5-5 and TRBJ2-7; 9 positions agree with TRBD1. Germline V lookup: CDR1 SGHKS, CDR2 YYEKEE (reference sequence). V shed 6 bases, J shed 7 bases, and the junction held 14 bases outside the gene matches. The CDR3 is 15 amino acids. The CDR3 sequence is CASTLTGTGQREQYF. CDR3 DNA: TGTGCCAGCACCCTCACCGGGACAGGGCAGCGAGAGCAGTACTTC.

This chain links TRBV4-1 with TRBJ2-7; 8 nucleotides match TRBD1. V dropped 4 bases and J dropped 3; count of bases not matched to a gene: 8. The CDR3 covers 15 residues. Germline lookup yields CDR1 MGHRA and CDR2 YSYEKL. The CDR3 protein is CASSLARGRGYEQYF. The CDR3 DNA reads as TGCGCCAGCAGCCTAGCCAGGGGGCGCGGCTACGAGCAGTACTTC.

V and J are TRBV9 and TRBJ2-5, with D tentatively TRBD1 (5 bases). V shed 4 bases and J shed 5 bases, with 12 bases lying between them. Germline CDR1 and CDR2: SGDLS and YYNGEE. This CDR3 is built from 13 residues. This chain's CDR3 is CASSKGAGETQYF. The CDR3 bases are TGTGCCAGCAGCAAAGGGGCAGGCGAGACCCAGTACTTC.

The V and J genes are TRBV9 and TRBJ2-7; TRBD1 is a possible D gene (6 bases). The CDR3 sequence is 18 residues long. Germline loops: CDR1 SGDLS, CDR2 YYNGEE. Trimming took off 1 base at V and 6 bases at J, with 26 bases between the two ends. CDR3 coding DNA: TGTGCCAGCAGCGTAAGCCCCAACCCCCAGAGCAGGGGTGGCGAGCAGTACTTC. Amino acid sequence: CASSVSPNPQSRGGEQYF.

The chain uses TRBV7-2 and TRBJ1-2, with 8 nucleotides matching TRBD1. The V gene's germline CDR1 is SGHTA and CDR2 FQGNSA. This CDR3 contains 16 residues. V was clipped by 2 bases and J by 0 bases; unmatched bases: 5. CDR3 sequence: CASSLTGGNTNYGYTF. Written as DNA, the CDR3 is TGTGCCAGCAGCTTAACAGGGGGTAACACTAACTATGGCTACACCTTC.

The rearrangement uses TRBV12-3 or TRBV12-4 and TRBJ2-3, with a tentative D call TRBD1 (5 bases). Trimming cost V 3 bases and J 10 bases, with 11 bases left between them. The CDR3 extends over 12 amino acids. The CDR3 loop reads CASSFFRGAQYF. In DNA, the CDR3 is TGTGCCAGCAGTTTTTTTAGGGGTGCGCAGTATTTT.

The chain carries TRBV7-2 and TRBJ2-3; D not certain. V lost 3 bases to trimming and J lost 4 bases, with 17 bases between them. The V gene's germline CDR1 is SGHTA and CDR2 FQGNSA. The CDR3 spans 16 residues. The CDR3 DNA follows: TGTGCCAGCAGCTTTGATCTAGTCTTAAACGCAGATACGCAGTATTTT. This codes for CASSFDLVLNADTQYF.

A few counts support this clone. This specimen includes other DNA sequences encoding the same CDR3. The rearrangement uses TRBV7-3 and TRBJ2-5, with D perhaps matching TRBD2 (5 bases). V lost 2 bases to trimming and J lost 2 bases, with 12 bases between them. The CDR3 runs 15 residues. Germline V gene sequence: CDR1 SGHTA, CDR2 FQGTGA. The CDR3: CASSLLAGVQETQYF. CDR3 coding DNA: TGTGCCAGCAGCTTACTGGCGGGTGTTCAAGAGACCCAGTACTTC.

The chain has TRBV18 and TRBJ2-7; 7 bases are shared with TRBD1. V gave up 6 bases and J gave up 1 base; unmatched junction bases: 6. This CDR3 has 14 residues. Germline V gene sequence: CDR1 KGHSH, CDR2 LQKENI. The CDR3 coding sequence is TGTGCCAGCTCCCACGGGACAGATTCCTACGAGCAGTACTTC. Translation: CASSHGTDSYEQYF.

This clone appeared a single time. The chain links TRBV7-2 to TRBJ2-5; 7 bases align to TRBD1. This CDR3 contains 15 residues. Germline CDR1 is SGHTA and CDR2 is FQGNSA. J gave up 1 base and V 5 bases, and 7 bases lay outside the gene matches. The chain's CDR3 is CASSTGTAFQETQYF. The CDR3 region has the DNA TGTGCCAGCAGCACCGGGACAGCCTTCCAAGAGACCCAGTACTTC.

This clone showed up just a few times. V usage is TRBV5-1 and J usage is TRBJ2-5, with 8 bases identical to TRBD2. Per germline, CDR1 SGHRS and CDR2 YFSETQ. The CDR3 is 14 amino acids. After removal of 4 bases from V and 1 base from J, the junction contained 3 bases not matched to a gene. The DNA for the CDR3 is TGCGCCAGCAGCACTACTAGCGGCCAAGAGACCCAGTACTTC. Protein sequence: CASSTTSGQETQYF.

This chain joins TRBV5-1 and TRBJ2-2, with D possibly matching TRBD1 (6 bases). This CDR3 region has 15 residues. The V gene lost 0 bases and the J gene lost 4 bases, with 10 bases spanning the gap. CDR1 is SGHRS and CDR2 is YFSETQ in the germline V gene. CDR3 sequence (DNA): TGCGCCAGCAGCTTGGCCACAGGGACCACCGGGGAGCTGTTTTTT. This encodes CASSLATGTTGELFF. The variable domain in full, completed from reference TRBV5-1 and TRBJ2-2, reads KAGVTQTPRYLIKTRGQQVTLSCSPISGHRSVSWYQQTPGQGLQFLFEYFSETQRNKGNFPGRFSGRQFSNSRSEMNVSTLELGDSALYLCASSLATGTTGELFFGEGSRLTVL.